This is a list of T cell receptor beta chains from one sample in a study of T cell responses to AZD1222 COVID-19 vaccine. Repertoires were generated with immunoSEQ multiplex PCR, while TCRdb's copy carries only in-frame clones and drops some. Of some 200,000 clones listed, roughly 92% are singletons. Sequencing was performed on peripheral blood, taken on day 0 of AZD1222 vaccination. These receptors were obtained from an adult in good health. Each CDR3 is given with its conserved first and last residue. The D gene is left open where the match is weak. Rows may omit the clone size; those that give it use once, few, many or a size class.

D gene,clone size,V gene,CDR3 protein
.,.,TRBV19,CASSTRQTPYNSPLHF
.,.,TRBV5-5,CASSFNGQSEAFF
TRBD2,.,TRBV10-1,CASSEASGSSPEQFF
.,.,TRBV5-1,CASSVGQISSYNEQFF
.,.,TRBV28,CASSLSADNQPQHF
TRBD1,few,TRBV7-8,CASSLGAGGGNQPQHF
.,.,TRBV29-1,CSAAEPVNTEAFF
.,.,TRBV5-1,CASSLRLNSPLHF
.,.,TRBV2,CASSERQSNQPQHF
.,once,TRBV7-2,CASSLRKGSQQFF
.,.,TRBV2,CASSESGTAGELFF
.,.,TRBV28,CASSLGAGITEAFF
.,.,TRBV10-3,CAIGGTRDQPQHF
.,.,TRBV21-1,CASSKVKIRDGYTF
TRBD1,.,TRBV28,CASRQGTSGNTIYF
.,.,TRBV21-1,CASSGNATNEKLFF
TRBD2,.,TRBV7-8,CASSLGSGGALNIQYF
.,.,TRBV6-5,CASSYSQVYNEQFF
.,once,TRBV5-1,CASSWRVLSVTYEQYF
TRBD1,.,TRBV27,CASNPRPGGQEAFF
.,.,TRBV3-1/TRBV3-2,CASSSPGGYTF
.,.,TRBV7-9,CASSLGNQPQHF
.,few,TRBV6-5,CASSYSGASYNSPLHF
.,.,TRBV6-5,CASTPGILGYNEQFF
.,.,TRBV3-1/TRBV3-2,CASSQEVSNTEAFF
TRBD1,.,TRBV2,CASTGTGVSPLHF
.,.,TRBV7-2,CASSLALARANVLTF
TRBD1,.,TRBV4-2,CASSQVVGTGGREKLFF
TRBD1,.,TRBV28,CASSSGQGGSYNSPLHF
.,.,TRBV6-5,CASSYSSASNQPQHF
.,.,TRBV7-9,CASSSPGRPGYTF
.,once,TRBV6-5,CASRTRYYEAFF
TRBD1,.,TRBV28,CASVPGQGSYGYTF
TRBD2,.,TRBV7-6,CASSLGGPGLAGPYTGELFF
TRBD1,.,TRBV28,CASSPTTGEIYGELFF
TRBD2,.,TRBV2,CASSERLAGGSEQYF
.,.,TRBV29-1,CSVVPGETQYF
.,.,TRBV4-2,CASSQVPSGELFF
TRBD2,.,TRBV4-3,CASSQDGGDPRNEQFF
TRBD1,.,TRBV14,CASSEQGGYGYTF
.,.,TRBV11-2,CASSISWNTEAFF
.,.,TRBV19,CASSLGQSGYTF
.,once,TRBV7-9,CASSPEGQGPGNTIYF
.,.,TRBV24-1,CATSDSGGAFRNEQFF
.,once,TRBV6-6,CATAAGPRDTDSEAFF
.,.,TRBV19,CASRTGTRDYNEQFF
.,once,TRBV5-1,CASSLMGPGTDTQYF